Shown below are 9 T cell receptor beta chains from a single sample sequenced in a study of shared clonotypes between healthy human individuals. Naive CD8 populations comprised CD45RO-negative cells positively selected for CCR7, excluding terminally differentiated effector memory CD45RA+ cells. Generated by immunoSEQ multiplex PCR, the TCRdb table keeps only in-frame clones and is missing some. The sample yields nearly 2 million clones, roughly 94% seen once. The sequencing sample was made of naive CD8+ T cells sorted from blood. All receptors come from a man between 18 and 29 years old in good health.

The chain's CDR3 is CASSIDGGYTYEQYF. The CDR3 DNA follows: TGTGCCAGTAGTATAGACGGGGGGTACACCTACGAGCAGTACTTC. The genes are TRBV19 and TRBJ2-7; TRBD2 agrees at 7 bases. Looked up from germline, CDR1 is LNHDA and CDR2 is SQIVND (reference sequence). With 0 bases clipped from V and 2 bases from J, the junction kept 4 bases outside the gene matches. The CDR3 is 15 residues long.

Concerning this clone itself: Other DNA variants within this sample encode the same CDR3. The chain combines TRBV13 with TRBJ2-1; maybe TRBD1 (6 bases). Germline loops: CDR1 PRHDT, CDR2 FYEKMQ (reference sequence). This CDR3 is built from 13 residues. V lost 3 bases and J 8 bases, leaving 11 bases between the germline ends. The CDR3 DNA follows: TGTGCCAGCAGCTTGGGCAGGGGCGATGAGCAGTTCTTC. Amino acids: CASSLGRGDEQFF.

The CDR3 DNA reads as TGCGCCAGCAGCCTTGGCCGGGACATCCCCCCCACTGAAGCTTTCTTT. It specifies CASSLGRDIPPTEAFF. The chain is built from TRBV4-1 and TRBJ1-1; D perhaps matches TRBD1 (6 bases). Trimming pared 4 bases from V and 4 bases from J, leaving 19 bases between. The CDR3 has 16 amino acids. CDR1 and CDR2 from the germline V gene are MGHRA and YSYEKL.

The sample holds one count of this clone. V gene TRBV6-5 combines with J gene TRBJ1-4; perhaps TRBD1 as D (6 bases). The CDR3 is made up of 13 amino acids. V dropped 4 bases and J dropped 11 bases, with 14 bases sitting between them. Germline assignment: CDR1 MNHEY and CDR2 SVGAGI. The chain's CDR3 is CASSLGGGGKLFF. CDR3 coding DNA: TGTGCCAGCAGTTTAGGGGGAGGAGGGAAACTGTTTTTT.

This chain's CDR3 is CASSAGRGITGELFF. CDR3 nucleotides: TGTGCCAGCAGCGCCGGGAGGGGGATAACCGGGGAGCTGTTTTTT. The chain uses TRBV6-1 and TRBJ2-2, with 8 bases identical to TRBD2. CDR1 and CDR2 (germline): MNHNS, SASEGT. There are 15 residues in the CDR3. The junction had 8 bases not matched to a gene; V was cut back by 6 bases and J by 5 bases.

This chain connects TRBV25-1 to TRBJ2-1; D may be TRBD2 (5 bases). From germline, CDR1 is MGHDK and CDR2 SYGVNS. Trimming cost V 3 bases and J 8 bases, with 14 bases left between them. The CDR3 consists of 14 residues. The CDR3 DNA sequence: TGTGCCAGCAGTGACCTCCGAAGCGGCGATGAGCAGTTCTTC. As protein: CASSDLRSGDEQFF.

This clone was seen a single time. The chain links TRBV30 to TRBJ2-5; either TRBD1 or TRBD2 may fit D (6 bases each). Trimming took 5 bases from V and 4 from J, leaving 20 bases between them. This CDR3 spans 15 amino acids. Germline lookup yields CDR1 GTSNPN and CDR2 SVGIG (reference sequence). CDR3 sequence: CAWGTGAGTLETQYF. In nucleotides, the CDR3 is TGTGCCTGGGGAACGGGGGCAGGTACATTAGAGACCCAGTACTTC.

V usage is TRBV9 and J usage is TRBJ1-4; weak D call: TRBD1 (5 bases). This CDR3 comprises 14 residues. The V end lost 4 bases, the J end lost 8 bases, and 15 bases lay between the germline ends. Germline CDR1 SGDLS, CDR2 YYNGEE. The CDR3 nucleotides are TGTGCCAGCAGCCTGACAGACAACGGAGAAAAACTGTTTTTT. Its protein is CASSLTDNGEKLFF.

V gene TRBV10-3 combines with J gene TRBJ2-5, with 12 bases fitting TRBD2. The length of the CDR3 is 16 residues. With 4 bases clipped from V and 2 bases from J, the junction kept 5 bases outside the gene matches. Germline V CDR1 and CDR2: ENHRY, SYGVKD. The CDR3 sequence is CAISVPTSGGQETQYF. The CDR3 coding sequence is TGTGCCATCAGTGTCCCGACTAGCGGGGGACAAGAGACCCAGTACTTC.